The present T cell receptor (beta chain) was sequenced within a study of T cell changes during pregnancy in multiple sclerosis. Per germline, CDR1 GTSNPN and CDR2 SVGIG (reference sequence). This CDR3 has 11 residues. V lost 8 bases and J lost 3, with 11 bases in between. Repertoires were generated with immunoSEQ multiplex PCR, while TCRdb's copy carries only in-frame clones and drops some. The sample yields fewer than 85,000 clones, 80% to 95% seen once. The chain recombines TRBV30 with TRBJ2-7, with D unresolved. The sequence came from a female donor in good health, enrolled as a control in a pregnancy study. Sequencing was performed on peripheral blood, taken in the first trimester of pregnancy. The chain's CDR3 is CAAGEFYEQYF. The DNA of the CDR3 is TGTGCCGCTGGAGAGTTCTACGAGCAGTACTTC.